This T cell receptor beta chain appears in the sequencing data of a study of T cells expressing NK-cell markers. CDR3 size: 13 residues. Per the germline V gene, CDR1 is SGDLS and CDR2 is YYNGEE. cDNA encoding TCR beta was synthesized via 5'RACE template switching incorporating UMIs. Following a re-call of the 5' RACE reads, TCRdb has one entry per CDR3 protein and lacks DNA. The sample totals under 500,000 distinct CDR3 sequences. As to this clonotype: The target antigen is unknown.

Study observations and caveats: Of the CD8+ T cell pool in several donors, about 1.0-8% was accounted for by dominant NKG2C+ clonotypes.

Sequenced: blood T cells: a sorted CD56 or NKG2C T cell subset, CD4+ or CD8+ T cells, or bulk PBMC T cells (not recorded which). This chain uses TRBV9 with TRBJ2-5; as DNA is missing, the TRBD1 call by TCRdb cannot be tested. This TCR derives from a woman aged 18 to 75 in good health. The CDR3: CASSGAPQETQYF.